The T cell receptor (beta chain) under discussion was sequenced for a study of T cell repertoires in cytomegalovirus infection. Overall study: HLA-B-restricted CMV epitopes that are well studied were used alongside recently identified HLA-C-restricted ones. A matching HLA type, together with CMV infection, was signaled by public TCR beta signatures.

Each CDR3 protein is one row after TCRdb ran MiXCR on the reads. The sample shows hundreds of thousands of distinct CDR3 sequences, roughly 34% of them seen only once. Germline-derived CDR1 and CDR2 are MNHEY and SVGAGI. The CDR3 runs 14 residues. V dropped 3 bases and J dropped 2; count of bases not matched to a gene: 3. Findings of the study overall: Ex vivo responses were dominated by HLA-C-restricted CMV-specific TCR beta clonotypes. Identification of carriers of CMV plus the relevant HLA was achieved through cumulative public TCR beta family frequency.

Concerning this clonotype: Its antigen remains unidentified.

V usage is TRBV6-5 and J usage is TRBJ2-5; 7 bases align to TRBD2. This material consisted of cultured PBMCs, taken from culture after CMV antigen stimulation. This TCR came from a human donor in good health (CMV status not recorded). Some clones in this sample may be carry-over from other donors' samples. CDR3 sequence (DNA): TGTGCCAGCAGTTATTCCGGGAGGCAAGAGACCCAGTACTTC. It codes for CASSYSGRQETQYF.